In its sample, the clone carrying this TCR beta chain was seen many times. The sample's time point: newly diagnosed GD, antithyroid drugs for less than 3 months. PBMC RNA served as the TCR library source. The sample is drawn from a study of regulatory T cells in long-lasting Graves disease. The CDR3 has 14 amino acids. The V and J ends lost 7 bases and 4 bases respectively, with 14 bases between them. Building of the TCR beta libraries involved iRepertoire HTBI primers and Arm-PCR of CDR3 regions. TCRdb processed the multiplex PCR reads anew with MiXCR; each CDR3 protein has one entry. This table holds approximately 440,000 distinct CDR3 sequences, 16% found once. These sequences were also reported in another study, on T cells in Graves' hyperthyroidism and ophthalmopathy. As that study records: HTBI primers were employed in a first-round RT-PCR of the TCR CDR3.

The source of this sequence is a man between 40 and 49 years old with Graves disease. The chain employs TRBV12-3 or TRBV12-4 and TRBJ2-1; possible D gene TRBD2, 6 bases. Specimen: peripheral blood mononuclear cells (PBMCs), collected at new diagnosis, from a patient treated with antithyroid drugs. This chain's CDR3 is CASIGLAGYNEQFF. CDR3 DNA sequence: TGTGCCAGCATCGGACTGGCGGGATACAATGAGCAGTTCTTC.